This record concerns one T cell receptor (beta chain) sequence. Its specificity is not known. The data derive from a study of OX40 agonist ivuxolimab in advanced cancers. General study results and limits: Low normalized T-cell clonal expansion was also seen in some nonresponders. The study found that CD8+ T cells averaged more expanded clones than CD4+. Which antigen the expanded peripheral T cells recognized is unknown.

Sampled blood was obtained at baseline, cycle 4 day 1, and cycle 7 day 1. Germline V lookup: CDR1 SGHTA, CDR2 FQGNSA. V lost 3 bases and J lost 1, with 10 bases in between. The CDR3 loop spans 15 amino acids. The data were produced by immunoSEQ multiplex PCR, yet TCRdb's version contains in-frame clones alone and is incomplete. The data contain more than 85,000 clones, around nine tenths of them singletons. The gene calls are TRBV7-2 and TRBJ1-3, with D perhaps matching TRBD1 (5 bases). The source is an adult with an advanced solid tumor such as melanoma, head and neck, liver or kidney cancer. Sample: CD4+ or CD8+ T cells sorted from blood, taken in a trial of the OX40 agonist ivuxolimab. CDR3 protein: CASSLGRGSGNTIYF. Written as DNA, the CDR3 is TGTGCCAGCAGCTTGGGTCGGGGGTCTGGAAACACCATATATTTT.